The source of this T cell receptor beta chain is a study of T cell responses to AZD1222 COVID-19 vaccine (dated by TCRdb to about 2021). General notes on the study: AZD1222 recipients whose second dose came at about 4 weeks and those whose second dose came at about 12 weeks were combined into one group, since spike-specific TCR depth and breadth did not differ between the two schedules. Trial participants were enrolled by age into 18-55, 56-69 and 70-plus year subgroups, with roughly 150, 30 and 60 TCR-sequenced participants respectively. TCR sequencing covered fewer than 250 trial participants: 200 to 210 given two doses of AZD1222 and 26 given two doses of MenACWY control vaccine.

Results and caveats for the whole study, not just this receptor: Conclusions about previously exposed vaccinees are limited, since just five to seven AZD1222 recipients were seropositive for SARS-CoV-2 at baseline. The 56-69-year group was small, and its depth increase did not reach significance, likely because of low power. Because no day 14 peak-response samples were available, repertoires were characterized only after the peak T cell response. Spike-specific TCR breadth and depth rose significantly after two AZD1222 doses compared with day 0 and with MenACWY recipients. Most participants were white British and females outnumbered males, and the authors suggested that clonal diversity may have been underestimated. The whole spike protein was spanned by vaccine-associated CD4 TCRs, and dominant responses were seen in regions 160-218 and 743-854. Epitopes outside the regions mutated in the B.1.351 and B.1.1.7 variants were reportedly recognized by nearly half of the unique spike-specific TCRs.

For this chain, trimming is 3 bases at the V end and 5 bases at the J end, and the number of junction bases without a gene match is 5. The CDR3 starts with the cysteine, ends with the phenylalanine, and has 13 residues. The sequence is cut down to CDR3 DNA, 39 bases in frame from base 1. CDR1 is given as SQVTM and CDR2 as ANQGSEA, both from the germline V gene. The time point label, read with the paper, signifies: baseline before first vaccination. Samples from vaccinated people were obtained from the UK trials COV001 and COV002, which included a single-blind randomized controlled phase 2/3 trial of AZD1222 (ChAdOx1 nCoV-19) in healthy adults. For TCRbeta chain sequencing, PBMC samples from trial participants were taken at day 0 and at day 28 after the second dose. The CDR3 regions of human TCRbeta chains were analyzed by immunosequencing. Under the source paper's analysis protocol: TCRs in the repertoires were compared against a reference library of SARS-CoV-2-specific TCRs that had been generated with the MIRA antigen-specificity platform. Breadth was defined as the fraction of unique TCRs that were SARS-CoV-2-associated. Depth was defined as the fraction of total T cells that were SARS-CoV-2-associated. Using the MIRA data, each spike-specific TCR was assigned both to the spike region to which the TCR was reactive and to a CD4 or CD8 class. Log10-transformed breadth and depth values were compared by one-way ANOVA with Sidak's multiple comparisons tests. Here the immuneACCESS table is served through TCRdb, limited to in-frame sequences with V and J called. Missing clones are a known gap in these copies; in checked studies unresolved V genes cover under half, and the rest lacks a known reason. Clone size and the V and J calls come from that table; the DNA yielded D and trimming. The sample table shows some 130,000 clones, and about 93% are seen once. Of the sample, roughly 0.87% falls within the top ten clones.

On this clone: Its target antigen remains unknown. Base qualities are not provided; no much larger clone lies one nucleotide away.

Rearrangement joined TRBV29-1 to TRBJ2-5; the junction holds 8 bases that match TRBD1. The TCR sequence derives from an adult in good health. This material consisted of peripheral blood, taken on day 0 of AZD1222 vaccination. The DNA sequence is TGCAGCGTTGAGGACAGGGTGAGGGAGACCCAGTACTTC. Its product reads: CSVEDRVRETQYF.